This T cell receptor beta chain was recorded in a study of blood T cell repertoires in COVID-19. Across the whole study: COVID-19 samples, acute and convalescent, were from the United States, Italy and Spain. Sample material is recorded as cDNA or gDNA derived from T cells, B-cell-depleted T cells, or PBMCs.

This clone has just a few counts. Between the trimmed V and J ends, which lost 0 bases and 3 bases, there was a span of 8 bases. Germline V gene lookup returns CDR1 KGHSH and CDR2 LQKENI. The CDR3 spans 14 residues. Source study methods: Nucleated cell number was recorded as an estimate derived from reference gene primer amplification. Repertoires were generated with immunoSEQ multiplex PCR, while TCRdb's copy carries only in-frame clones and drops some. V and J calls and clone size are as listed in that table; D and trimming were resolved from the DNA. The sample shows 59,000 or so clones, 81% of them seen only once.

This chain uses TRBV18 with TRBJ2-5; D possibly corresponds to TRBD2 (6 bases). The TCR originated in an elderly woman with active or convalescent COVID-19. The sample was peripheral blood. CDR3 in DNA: TGTGCCAGCTCACCACCACTAGCTGAAGAGACCCAGTACTTC. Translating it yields CASSPPLAEETQYF.